This T cell receptor (beta chain) was captured in a study of cytomegalovirus exposure and HLA in healthy donors. As for the study in general: Earlier findings included roughly 100 million unique TCR beta sequences obtained from about 170 million T cells.

V trimming: 3 bases; J trimming: 3 bases; junction bases outside the gene matches: 2. Per germline, CDR1 MDHEN and CDR2 SYDVKM. The CDR3 length is 14 residues. In regard to this clone: This specimen includes other DNA sequences encoding the same CDR3.

Use of 60 Vbeta and 13 Jbeta primers characterized the PCR. The method was immunoSEQ multiplex PCR; TCRdb's version includes in-frame clones alone and lacks a portion of them. The table includes 180,000 or so clones, roughly 74% detected once. The chain uses TRBV28 and TRBJ2-7, with 10 bases identical to TRBD2. This TCR was sampled from a middle-aged woman in good health and CMV-seropositive. The specimen sequenced was PBMCs. This chain's CDR3 is CASSFSSGSYEQYF. DNA for the CDR3: TGTGCCAGCAGTTTCTCTAGCGGGAGCTACGAGCAGTACTTC.